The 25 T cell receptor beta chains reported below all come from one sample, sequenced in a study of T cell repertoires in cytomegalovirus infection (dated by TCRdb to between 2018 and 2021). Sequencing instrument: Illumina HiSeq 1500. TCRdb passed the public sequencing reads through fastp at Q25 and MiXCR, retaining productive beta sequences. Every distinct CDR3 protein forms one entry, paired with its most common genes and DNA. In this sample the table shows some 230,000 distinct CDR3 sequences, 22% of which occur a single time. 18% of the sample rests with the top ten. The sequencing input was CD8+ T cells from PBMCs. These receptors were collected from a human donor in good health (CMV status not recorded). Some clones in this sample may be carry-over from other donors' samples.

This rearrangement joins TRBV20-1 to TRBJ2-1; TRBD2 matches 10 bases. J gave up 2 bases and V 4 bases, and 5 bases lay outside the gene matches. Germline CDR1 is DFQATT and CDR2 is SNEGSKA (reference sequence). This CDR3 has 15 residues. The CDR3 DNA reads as TGCAGTGCTACCTTAGCGGGGGGTGCCTACAATGAGCAGTTCTTC. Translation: CSATLAGGAYNEQFF.

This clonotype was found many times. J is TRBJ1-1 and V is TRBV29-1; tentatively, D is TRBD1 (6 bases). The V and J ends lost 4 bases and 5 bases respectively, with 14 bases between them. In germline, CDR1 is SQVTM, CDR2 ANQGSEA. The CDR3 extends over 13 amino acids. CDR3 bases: TGCAGCGTTGCCACAGGGTCCTTTACTGAAGCTTTCTTT. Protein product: CSVATGSFTEAFF.

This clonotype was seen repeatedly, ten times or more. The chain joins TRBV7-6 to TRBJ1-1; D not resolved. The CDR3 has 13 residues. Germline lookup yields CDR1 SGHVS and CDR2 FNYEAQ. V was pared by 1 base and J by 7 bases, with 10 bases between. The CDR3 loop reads CASSLGGSVEAFF. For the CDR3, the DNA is TGTGCCAGCAGCTTAGGGGGATCCGTTGAAGCTTTCTTT.

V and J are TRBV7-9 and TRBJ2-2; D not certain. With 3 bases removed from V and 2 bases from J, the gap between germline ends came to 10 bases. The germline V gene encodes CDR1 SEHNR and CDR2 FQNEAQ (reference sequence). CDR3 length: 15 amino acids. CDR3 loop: CASSFTGSNTGELFF. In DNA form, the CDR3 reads TGTGCCAGCAGCTTTACCGGGTCAAACACCGGGGAGCTGTTTTTT.

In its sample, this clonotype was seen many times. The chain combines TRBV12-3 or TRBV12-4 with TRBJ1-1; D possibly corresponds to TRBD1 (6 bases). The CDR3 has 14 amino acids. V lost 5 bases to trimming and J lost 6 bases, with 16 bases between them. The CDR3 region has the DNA TGTGCCAGCAGTCTGGGGGCGGCCAGCGCTGAAGCTTTCTTT. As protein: CASSLGAASAEAFF.

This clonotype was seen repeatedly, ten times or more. The CDR3 coding sequence is TGTGCCAGCAGCTTCGGACAGGGCTACGAGCAGTACTTC. It translates to CASSFGQGYEQYF. The V and J genes are TRBV7-6 and TRBJ2-7; 8 bases fit TRBD1. The CDR3 loop spans 13 amino acids. CDR1 and CDR2 from the germline V gene are SGHVS and FNYEAQ. V was clipped by 3 bases and J by 3 bases; unmatched bases: 1.

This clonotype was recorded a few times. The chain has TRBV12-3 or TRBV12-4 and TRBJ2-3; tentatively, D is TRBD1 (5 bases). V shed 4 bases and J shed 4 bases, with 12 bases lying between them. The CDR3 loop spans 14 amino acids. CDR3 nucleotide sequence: TGTGCCAGCAGTTGGGGTCAGGGCTCAGATACGCAGTATTTT. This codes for CASSWGQGSDTQYF.

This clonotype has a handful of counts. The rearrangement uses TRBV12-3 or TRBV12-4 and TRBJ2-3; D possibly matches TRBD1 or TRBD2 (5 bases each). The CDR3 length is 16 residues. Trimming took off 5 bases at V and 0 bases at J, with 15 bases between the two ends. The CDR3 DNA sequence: TGTGCCAGCAGTCCTGGGACGGCCTCTAGCACAGATACGCAGTATTTT. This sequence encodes CASSPGTASSTDTQYF.

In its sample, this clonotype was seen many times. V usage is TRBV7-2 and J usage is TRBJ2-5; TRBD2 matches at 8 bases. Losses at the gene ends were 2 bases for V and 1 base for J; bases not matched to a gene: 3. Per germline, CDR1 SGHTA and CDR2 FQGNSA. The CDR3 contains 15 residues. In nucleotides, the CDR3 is TGTGCCAGCAGCTTAAGCGGGGGAACCCAAGAGACCCAGTACTTC. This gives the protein CASSLSGGTQETQYF.

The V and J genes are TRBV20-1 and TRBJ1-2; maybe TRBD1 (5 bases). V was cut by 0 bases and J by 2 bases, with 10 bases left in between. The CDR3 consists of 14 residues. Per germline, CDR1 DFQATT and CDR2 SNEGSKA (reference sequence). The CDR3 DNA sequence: TGCAGTGCTAGAGAAAGGACACCGAACTATGGCTACACCTTC. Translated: CSARERTPNYGYTF.

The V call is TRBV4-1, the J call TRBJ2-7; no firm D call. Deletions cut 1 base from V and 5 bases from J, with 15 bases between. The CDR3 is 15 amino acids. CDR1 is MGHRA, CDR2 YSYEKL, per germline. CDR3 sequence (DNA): TGCGCCAGCAGCCAAGTGGGCGCCAAGAGTCACGAGCAGTACTTC. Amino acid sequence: CASSQVGAKSHEQYF.

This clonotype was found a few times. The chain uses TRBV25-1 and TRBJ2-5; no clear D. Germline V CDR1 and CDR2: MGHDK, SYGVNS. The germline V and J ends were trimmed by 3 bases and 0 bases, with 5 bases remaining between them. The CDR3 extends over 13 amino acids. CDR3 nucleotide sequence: TGTGCCAGCAGTGACAGTTACCAAGAGACCCAGTACTTC. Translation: CASSDSYQETQYF.

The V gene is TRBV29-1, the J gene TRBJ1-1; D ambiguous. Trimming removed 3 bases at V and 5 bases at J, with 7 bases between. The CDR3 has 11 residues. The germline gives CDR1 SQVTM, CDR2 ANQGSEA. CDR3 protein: CSVDRGTEAFF. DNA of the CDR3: TGCAGCGTTGACCGGGGAACTGAAGCTTTCTTT. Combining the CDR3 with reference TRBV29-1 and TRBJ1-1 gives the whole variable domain SAVISQKPSRDICQRGTSLTIQCQVDSQVTMMFWYRQQPGQSLTLIATANQGSEATYESGFVIDKFPISRPNLTFSTLTVSNMSPEDSSIYLCSVDRGTEAFFGQGTRLTVV.

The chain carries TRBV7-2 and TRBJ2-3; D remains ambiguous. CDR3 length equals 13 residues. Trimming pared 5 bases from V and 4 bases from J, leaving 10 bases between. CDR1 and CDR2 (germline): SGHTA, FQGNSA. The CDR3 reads CASSPRFPDTQYF. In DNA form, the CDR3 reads TGTGCCAGCAGCCCCCGGTTCCCAGATACGCAGTATTTT.

This chain's CDR3 is CASSLKQGINEQFF. CDR3 nucleotide sequence: TGTGCCAGCAGCTTAAAACAGGGAATCAATGAGCAGTTCTTC. The chain has TRBV7-6 and TRBJ2-1; D is possibly TRBD1 (6 bases). Germline V gene sequence: CDR1 SGHVS, CDR2 FNYEAQ. This CDR3 is built from 14 residues. V lost 2 bases, J lost 6 bases, and 11 bases lay in between.

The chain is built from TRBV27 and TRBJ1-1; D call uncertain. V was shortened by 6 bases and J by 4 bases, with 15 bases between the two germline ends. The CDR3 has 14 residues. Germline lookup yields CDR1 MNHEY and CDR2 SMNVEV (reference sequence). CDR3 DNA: TGTGCCAGCAGGGACGGAAGCCGGGGCACTGAAGCTTTCTTT. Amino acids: CASRDGSRGTEAFF.

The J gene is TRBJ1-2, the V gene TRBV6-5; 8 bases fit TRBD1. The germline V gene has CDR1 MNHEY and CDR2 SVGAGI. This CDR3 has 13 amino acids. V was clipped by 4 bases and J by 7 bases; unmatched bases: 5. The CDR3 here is CASSWGQALGYTF. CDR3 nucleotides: TGTGCCAGCAGTTGGGGACAGGCACTTGGCTACACCTTC.

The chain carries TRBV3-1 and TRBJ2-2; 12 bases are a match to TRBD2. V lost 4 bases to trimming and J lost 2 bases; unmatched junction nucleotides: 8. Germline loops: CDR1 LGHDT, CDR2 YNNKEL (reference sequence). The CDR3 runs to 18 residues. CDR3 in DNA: TGTGCCAGCAGCCTTGGACTAGCGGGGACACTAAACACCGGGGAGCTGTTTTTT. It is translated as CASSLGLAGTLNTGELFF. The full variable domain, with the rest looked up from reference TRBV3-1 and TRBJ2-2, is DTAVSQTPKYLVTQMGNDKSIKCEQNLGHDTMYWYKQDSKKFLKIMFSYNNKELIINETVPNRFSPKSPDKAHLNLHINSLELGDSAVYFCASSLGLAGTLNTGELFFGEGSRLTVL.

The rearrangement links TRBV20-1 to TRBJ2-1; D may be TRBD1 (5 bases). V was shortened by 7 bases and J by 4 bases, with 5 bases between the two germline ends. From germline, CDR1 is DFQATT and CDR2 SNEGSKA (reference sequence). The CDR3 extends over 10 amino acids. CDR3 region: CSGQYNEQFF. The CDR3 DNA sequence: TGCAGTGGACAGTACAATGAGCAGTTCTTC.

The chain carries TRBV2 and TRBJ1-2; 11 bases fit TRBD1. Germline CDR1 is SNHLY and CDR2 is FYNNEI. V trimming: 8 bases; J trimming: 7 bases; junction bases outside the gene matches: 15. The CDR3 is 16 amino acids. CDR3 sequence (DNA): TGTGCCAGCTCGATCGACGGGACAGGGGGAATGAGTGGCTACACCTTC. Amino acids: CASSIDGTGGMSGYTF.

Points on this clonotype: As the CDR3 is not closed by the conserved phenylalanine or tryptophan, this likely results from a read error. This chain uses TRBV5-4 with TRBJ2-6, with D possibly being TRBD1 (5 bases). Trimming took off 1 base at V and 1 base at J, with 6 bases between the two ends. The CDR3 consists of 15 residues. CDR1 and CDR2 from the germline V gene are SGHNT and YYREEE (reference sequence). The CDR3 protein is CASSLQGSGANVLTL. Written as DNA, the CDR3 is TGTGCCAGCAGCTTGCAGGGATCTGGGGCCAACGTCCTGACTCTC.

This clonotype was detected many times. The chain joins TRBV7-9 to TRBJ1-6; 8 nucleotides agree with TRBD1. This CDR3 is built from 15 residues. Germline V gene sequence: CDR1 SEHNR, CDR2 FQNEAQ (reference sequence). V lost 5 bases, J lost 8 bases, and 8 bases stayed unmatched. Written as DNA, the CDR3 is TGTGCCAGCAGCCCCGGGACAGGCCGAGATTCACCCCTCCACTTT. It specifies CASSPGTGRDSPLHF.

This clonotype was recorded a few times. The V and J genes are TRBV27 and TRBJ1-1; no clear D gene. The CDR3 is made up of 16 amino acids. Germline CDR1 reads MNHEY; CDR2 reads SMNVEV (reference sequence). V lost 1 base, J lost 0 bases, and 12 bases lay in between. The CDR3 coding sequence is TGTGCCAGCAGTTTATATCCCGGACGGCTGAACACTGAAGCTTTCTTT. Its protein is CASSLYPGRLNTEAFF.

The CDR3 loop is CSARDRRGLGNSPLHF. The CDR3 DNA reads as TGCAGTGCTAGAGATCGCAGGGGGCTCGGAAATTCACCCCTCCACTTT. The J gene is TRBJ1-6, the V gene TRBV20-1, with 8 nucleotides matching TRBD1. The J segment lost 7 bases and the V segment lost 0 bases, leaving 8 bases of the junction unmatched. CDR1 is DFQATT, CDR2 SNEGSKA, per germline (reference sequence). The CDR3 sequence is 16 residues long.

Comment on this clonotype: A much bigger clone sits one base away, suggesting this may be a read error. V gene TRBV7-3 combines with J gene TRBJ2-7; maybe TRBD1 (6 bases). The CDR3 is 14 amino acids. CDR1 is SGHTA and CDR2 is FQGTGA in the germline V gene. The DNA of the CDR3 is TGTGCCAGCAGCCACCGGGACAACTCCTACAAGCAGTACTTC. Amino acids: CASSHRDNSYKQYF.